Listed here are 28 T cell receptor beta chains from one sample, sequenced in a study of T-cell memory formation after mild COVID-19. TCRdb re-called the 5' RACE reads with MiXCR, one entry per CDR3 protein. The sample consists of 400,000 to 500,000 distinct CDR3 sequences, approximately 20% of them appearing once. Source material: PBMCs or a T cell subset sorted from them (not recorded which). These receptors were obtained from an adult woman who had mild COVID-19 (a few samples of this study predate the infection). Cell type and time point are not known.

CDR3 nucleotides: TGTGCCAGCAGTCTTAGCGGGGGAGACTACGAGCAGTACTTC. Its protein product is CASSLSGGDYEQYF. The rearrangement joins TRBV12-3 or TRBV12-4 to TRBJ2-7; 9 bases fit TRBD2. The CDR3 spans 14 residues. V shed 5 bases and J 3 bases; nucleotides not matched to a gene: 5.

The table lists this clonotype with a few counts. The gene calls are TRBV24-1 and TRBJ1-5, with TRBD1 matching over 8 bases. Losses at the gene ends were 2 bases for V and 6 bases for J; bases not matched to a gene: 2. The CDR3 has 14 amino acids. The germline V gene encodes CDR1 KGHDR and CDR2 SFDVKD. The CDR3 sequence is CATSDWTGSQPQHF. In DNA, the CDR3 is TGTGCCACCAGTGATTGGACAGGGAGTCAGCCCCAGCATTTT.

This clonotype has ten or more counts. The chain links TRBV5-1 to TRBJ2-1; TRBD1 is a possible D gene (6 bases). Germline V lookup: CDR1 SGHRS, CDR2 YFSETQ. The CDR3 has 18 residues. Trimming pared 0 bases from V and 2 bases from J, leaving 18 bases between. CDR3 loop: CASSLDPGTLSTYNEQFF. The CDR3 bases are TGCGCCAGCAGCTTGGACCCCGGGACACTAAGTACCTACAATGAGCAGTTCTTC. Full variable domain (outside the CDR3, taken from reference TRBV5-1 and TRBJ2-1): KAGVTQTPRYLIKTRGQQVTLSCSPISGHRSVSWYQQTPGQGLQFLFEYFSETQRNKGNFPGRFSGRQFSNSRSEMNVSTLELGDSALYLCASSLDPGTLSTYNEQFFGPGTRLTVL.

This clonotype was detected a few times. The rearrangement links TRBV7-9 to TRBJ2-1, with 11 bases fitting TRBD2. Germline V gives CDR1 SEHNR, CDR2 FQNEAQ (reference sequence). The CDR3 has 15 amino acids. With 0 bases clipped from V and 10 bases from J, the junction kept 5 bases outside the gene matches. CDR3 coding DNA: TGTGCCAGCAGCTTAGCGGTGGGACTAGCGGAGGAGCAGTTCTTC. This sequence encodes CASSLAVGLAEEQFF.

V gene TRBV3-1 combines with J gene TRBJ1-2, with D possibly being TRBD1 (6 bases). CDR3 size: 14 residues. V lost 5 bases to trimming and J lost 0 bases, with 10 bases between them. Germline V gene data show CDR1 as LGHDT and CDR2 as YNNKEL (reference sequence). The DNA of the CDR3 is TGTGCCAGCAGCGCGGACAGAGCTAACTATGGCTACACCTTC. Its protein is CASSADRANYGYTF.

The chain uses TRBV2 and TRBJ1-2, with D perhaps matching TRBD1 (5 bases). CDR1 and CDR2 from the germline V gene are SNHLY and FYNNEI. The CDR3 has 14 amino acids. V gave up 6 bases and J gave up 6 bases, with 17 bases separating them. The CDR3 sequence is CASSASGSGDGYTF. Written as DNA, the CDR3 is TGTGCCAGCAGCGCTTCAGGGTCGGGCGATGGCTACACCTTC.

This clonotype was observed a handful of times. This chain links TRBV6-2 or TRBV6-3 with TRBJ2-2; the D gene is possibly TRBD2 (7 bases). V was clipped by 2 bases and J by 1 base, with 26 bases between them. There are 21 residues in the CDR3. The germline V gene encodes CDR1 MNHEY and CDR2 SVGEGT. The CDR3 reads CASSYREGEREVPLNTGELFF. The CDR3 coding sequence is TGTGCCAGCAGTTACAGGGAGGGGGAGCGCGAAGTCCCTCTGAACACCGGGGAGCTGTTTTTT.

This clonotype turned up a few times. This rearrangement joins TRBV2 to TRBJ1-5, with D uncertain. This CDR3 is built from 12 residues. Germline V gives CDR1 SNHLY, CDR2 FYNNEI. Trimming left V 4 bases short and J 5 bases short, with 6 bases between. Written as DNA, the CDR3 is TGTGCCAGCAGTGCTGGGGATCAGCCCCAGCATTTT. Amino acid sequence: CASSAGDQPQHF.

The chain carries TRBV19 and TRBJ2-5, with D maybe TRBD1 (6 bases). The CDR3 has 15 amino acids. In germline, CDR1 is LNHDA, CDR2 SQIVND (reference sequence). Trimming pared 10 bases from V and 0 bases from J, leaving 18 bases between. DNA of the CDR3: TGTGCCACCCTTCTAAAACAGGGTTACCAAGAGACCCAGTACTTC. It translates to CATLLKQGYQETQYF.

This clonotype was picked up a small number of times. The chain couples TRBV12-3 or TRBV12-4 to TRBJ2-3, with 8 bases identical to TRBD2. There are 15 residues in the CDR3. J was trimmed by 3 bases and V by 5 bases; bases with no gene match: 7. CDR3 nucleotides: TGTGCCAGCAGTATCACTAGCGGACGTACAGATACGCAGTATTTT. It translates to CASSITSGRTDTQYF.

In DNA form, the CDR3 reads TGTGCCAGCGCCGAGGACAAGATCTCTGGAAACACCATATATTTT. Encoded protein: CASAEDKISGNTIYF. The rearrangement joins TRBV19 to TRBJ1-3, with a possible D match to TRBD1 (5 bases). With 9 bases removed from V and 0 bases from J, the gap between germline ends came to 15 bases. CDR1 is LNHDA and CDR2 is SQIVND in the germline V gene (reference sequence). The CDR3 loop spans 15 amino acids.

There are a few counts of this clonotype. The J gene is TRBJ1-5, the V gene TRBV18, with 7 nucleotides matching TRBD1. Losses at the gene ends were 4 bases for V and 4 bases for J; bases not matched to a gene: 7. The V gene's germline CDR1 is KGHSH and CDR2 LQKENI. The CDR3 runs to 15 residues. The CDR3 protein is CASSLGTAGNQPQHF. CDR3 coding DNA: TGTGCCAGCTCACTAGGGACAGCCGGAAATCAGCCCCAGCATTTT. Combining the CDR3 with reference TRBV18 and TRBJ1-5 gives the whole variable domain NAGVMQNPRHLVRRRGQEARLRCSPMKGHSHVYWYRQLPEEGLKFMVYLQKENIIDESGMPKERFSAEFPKEGPSILRIQQVVRGDSAAYFCASSLGTAGNQPQHFGDGTRLSIL.

V gene TRBV24-1 combines with J gene TRBJ2-1; 8 bases are shared with TRBD2. The CDR3 sequence is 14 residues long. Trimming at V came to 3 bases and at J to 13 bases, leaving 10 bases not matched to a gene. Germline V lookup: CDR1 KGHDR, CDR2 SFDVKD. CDR3 DNA: TGTGCCACCAGTGATCCCGGTCGGGGGGGCGCCCAGTTCTTC. This codes for CATSDPGRGGAQFF.

The V gene is TRBV24-1, the J gene TRBJ2-3; 8 bases line up with TRBD2. Losses at the gene ends were 4 bases for V and 2 bases for J; bases not matched to a gene: 7. This CDR3 spans 16 amino acids. CDR1 is KGHDR, CDR2 SFDVKD, per germline. The CDR3 nucleotides are TGTGCCACCAGTGACTACAAAGCGGGAGCCACAGATACGCAGTATTTT. Translating it yields CATSDYKAGATDTQYF.

The chain links TRBV7-8 to TRBJ2-5; TRBD2 might be the D (5 bases). The CDR3 runs to 14 residues. The V end lost 3 bases, the J end lost 1 base, and 9 bases lay between the germline ends. Germline V gives CDR1 SGHVS, CDR2 FQNEAQ. The CDR3 DNA sequence: TGTGCCAGCAGCTTTCAGGACTCCCAAGAGACCCAGTACTTC. As protein: CASSFQDSQETQYF. The variable domain in full, completed from reference TRBV7-8 and TRBJ2-5, reads GAGVSQSPRYKVAKRGQDVALRCDPISGHVSLFWYQQALGQGPEFLTYFQNEAQLDKSGLPSDRFFAERPEGSVSTLKIQRTQQEDSAVYLCASSFQDSQETQYFGPGTRLLVL.

J is TRBJ2-3 and V is TRBV6-2 or TRBV6-3, with D unresolved. V was shortened by 4 bases and J by 4 bases, with 9 bases between the two germline ends. The CDR3 contains 13 residues. Germline V gene lookup returns CDR1 MNHEY and CDR2 SVGEGT. The DNA of the CDR3 is TGTGCCAGCAGTTCATCAAGCGCAGATACGCAGTATTTT. Its protein product is CASSSSSADTQYF.

This clonotype was detected many times. The chain couples TRBV12-3 or TRBV12-4 to TRBJ2-1; the D is unclear. The CDR3 contains 14 residues. V was clipped by 0 bases and J by 0 bases, with 3 bases between them. The CDR3 DNA is TGTGCCAGCAGTTTAGCGCGCTCCTACAATGAGCAGTTCTTC. Its protein is CASSLARSYNEQFF.

The rearrangement joins TRBV29-1 to TRBJ2-3; no clear D gene. The CDR3 sequence is 13 residues long. V was shortened by 4 bases and J by 0 bases, with 8 bases between the two germline ends. Germline assignment: CDR1 SQVTM and CDR2 ANQGSEA. The chain's CDR3 is CSVVAQSTDTQYF. The CDR3 bases are TGCAGCGTTGTGGCGCAGAGCACAGATACGCAGTATTTT.

The rearrangement links TRBV9 to TRBJ1-2, with D maybe TRBD1 (5 bases). The CDR3 has 15 residues. The V end was cut by 5 bases, the J end by 6 bases, with 20 bases between. CDR1 SGDLS and CDR2 YYNGEE come from the germline V gene. CDR3 in DNA: TGTGCCAGCAGTCTCCGGTGGGACGGCGGGGATGGCTACACCTTC. Amino acids: CASSLRWDGGDGYTF.

In its sample, this clonotype was seen once. Compared with germline, one end of the junction differs, possibly owing to a read error. The chain links TRBV7-7 to TRBJ2-5; TRBD2 might be the D (6 bases). CDR1 and CDR2 from the germline V gene are SSHAT and FNYEAQ (reference sequence). The CDR3 spans 13 residues. CDR3 in DNA: TGTGCTATCCCACTCCGGCGGGAAGAAACCCAGTACTTC. This codes for CAIPLRREETQYF. Based on the CDR3 plus reference TRBV7-7 and TRBJ2-5, the full variable domain is GAGVSQSPRYKVTKRGQDVTLRCDPISSHATLYWYQQALGQGPEFLTYFNYEAQPDKSGLPSDRFSAERPEGSISTLTIQRTEQRDSAMYRCAIPLRREETQYFGPGTRLLVL.

The chain has TRBV12-3 or TRBV12-4 and TRBJ2-7; tentative D call: TRBD1 (5 bases). Trimming took off 6 bases at V and 3 bases at J, with 15 bases between the two ends. The CDR3 runs 14 residues. The CDR3 is CASSLDSSRYEQYF. Here the CDR3 DNA reads TGTGCCAGCAGCCTTGACAGCTCCCGCTACGAGCAGTACTTC.

This clonotype was found a few times. The rearrangement joins TRBV5-1 to TRBJ2-7; 12 bases are shared with TRBD2. The J segment lost 5 bases and the V segment lost 4 bases, leaving 7 bases of the junction unmatched. Per germline, CDR1 SGHRS and CDR2 YFSETQ. This CDR3 has 15 amino acids. The DNA of the CDR3 is TGCGCCAGCAGCCCCCTAGCGGGAGGGGAGGACGAGCAGTACTTC. Its translation: CASSPLAGGEDEQYF.

J is TRBJ2-7 and V is TRBV12-3 or TRBV12-4; 9 positions match TRBD1. The CDR3 loop spans 15 amino acids. J was trimmed by 6 bases and V by 2 bases; bases with no gene match: 8. Written as DNA, the CDR3 is TGTGCCAGCAGTTTACACAGGGGGCCCAGCGGCGAGCAGTACTTC. It translates to CASSLHRGPSGEQYF.

The CDR3 DNA is TGTGCCAGCAGTGGGCGACAGGGAGTCGACACTGAAGCTTTCTTT. It specifies CASSGRQGVDTEAFF. The chain combines TRBV25-1 with TRBJ1-1; TRBD1 aligns across 7 bases. Germline V gene data show CDR1 as MGHDK and CDR2 as SYGVNS. The CDR3 sequence is 15 residues long. The ends lost 4 bases at V and 3 bases at J; junction bases unmatched: 8.

The chain carries TRBV7-9 and TRBJ2-7; perhaps TRBD2 as D (6 bases). Trimming took 6 bases from V and 6 from J, leaving 12 bases between them. The CDR3 is made up of 12 amino acids. Looked up from germline, CDR1 is SEHNR and CDR2 is FQNEAQ (reference sequence). CDR3 nucleotide sequence: TGTGCCAGCAGACCTAGCGTGGGCGAGCAGTACTTC. Translating gives CASRPSVGEQYF.

CDR3 sequence reads: CASSLFMPGPTIQYF. DNA for the CDR3: TGTGCCAGCAGCTTGTTCATGCCTGGACCAACCATTCAGTACTTC. The chain joins TRBV5-6 to TRBJ2-4; D is ambiguous. The CDR3 loop spans 15 amino acids. Per germline, CDR1 SGHDT and CDR2 YYEEEE. V was cut by 1 base and J by 9 bases, with 17 bases left in between. Combining the CDR3 with reference TRBV5-6 and TRBJ2-4 gives the whole variable domain DAGVTQSPTHLIKTRGQQVTLRCSPKSGHDTVSWYQQALGQGPQFIFQYYEEEERQRGNFPDRFSGHQFPNYSSELNVNALLLGDSALYLCASSLFMPGPTIQYFGAGTRLSVL.

Of note for this clonotype: At one end, the junction sequence differs from germline, possibly due to a read error. The chain has TRBV20-1 and TRBJ2-5, with TRBD2 matching over 9 bases. This CDR3 contains 9 residues. The germline CDR1 and CDR2 sequences are DFQATT and SNEGSKA (reference sequence). The CDR3 sequence is CSARGGAGF. CDR3 in DNA: TGCAGTGCGCGGGGGGGGGCCGGGTTC.

This clonotype appeared a few times. CDR3 loop: CASSLVVRGTEAFF. The CDR3 DNA sequence: TGTGCCAGCAGCTTAGTTGTGAGGGGGACTGAAGCTTTCTTT. The chain has TRBV11-2 and TRBJ1-1, with D maybe TRBD1 (6 bases). V lost 1 base, J lost 5 bases, and 11 bases lay in between. Looked up from germline, CDR1 is SGHAT and CDR2 is FQNNGV. The CDR3 sequence is 14 residues long.